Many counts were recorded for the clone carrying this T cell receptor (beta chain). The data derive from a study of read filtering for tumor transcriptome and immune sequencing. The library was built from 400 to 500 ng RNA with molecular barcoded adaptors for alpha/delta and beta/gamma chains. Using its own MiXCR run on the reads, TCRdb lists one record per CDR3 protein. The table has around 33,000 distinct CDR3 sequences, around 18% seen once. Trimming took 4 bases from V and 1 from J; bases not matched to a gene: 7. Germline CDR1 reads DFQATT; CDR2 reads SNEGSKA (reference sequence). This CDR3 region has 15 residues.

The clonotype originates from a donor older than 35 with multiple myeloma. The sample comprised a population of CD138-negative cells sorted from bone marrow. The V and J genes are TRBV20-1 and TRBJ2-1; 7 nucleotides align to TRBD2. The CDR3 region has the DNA TGCAGTGCTACGGCTACGGGGGGATCCTACAATGAGCAGTTCTTC. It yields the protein CSATATGGSYNEQFF.